The entry below describes one TCR beta chain. Its antigen is not identified. This sample stems from a study of regulatory T cells in long-lasting Graves disease. In the study overall: The study enrolled newly diagnosed Graves' patients on antithyroid drugs under 3 months. Study observations and caveats: With a small sample size, accuracy may have been reduced. With 2,741 shared public clonotypes, persistent patients exceeded new patients, who shared just over 950.

Arm-PCR of CDR3 regions and iRepertoire HTBI primers were used to build TCR beta libraries. Per the original methods: Among the samples, 60 to 75 TRBV and 14 to 15 TRBJ segments were identified. Via MiXCR, TCRdb re-called the multiplex PCR reads, giving one row per CDR3 protein. None of the V and J calls come from the authors' own analysis; TCRdb made them. The sample carries about 450,000 distinct CDR3 sequences, 14% recorded once. The V end was cut by 3 bases, the J end by 2 bases, with 10 bases between. The CDR3 runs 14 residues. Germline assignment: CDR1 GTSNPN and CDR2 SVGIG (reference sequence). As to time point: newly diagnosed GD, antithyroid drugs for less than 3 months. PBMC RNA served as the TCR library source. Another study also made use of these data, one on T cells in Graves' hyperthyroidism and ophthalmopathy.

This rearrangement joins TRBV30 to TRBJ2-2, with TRBD2 as a possible D gene (5 bases). The origin of this receptor is a woman between 45 and 65 years old with Graves disease. The sequencing here drew on peripheral blood mononuclear cells (PBMCs), taken at new diagnosis, from a patient treated with antithyroid drugs. This CDR3 is CAWRPGINTGELFF. The CDR3 nucleotides are TGTGCCTGGAGACCGGGAATAAACACCGGGGAGCTGTTTTTT.